This T cell receptor beta chain was documented in a study of control samples from healthy donors and cancer patients. Profiling relied on immunoSEQ multiplex PCR, and the TCRdb table lists in-frame clones only, not all of them. This table has over 50,000 clones, 80% appearing once. The source of this sequence is a man aged 65-85 years in good health. The sequencing sample was made of blood.

This CDR3 reads CASSKGGGVRNQPQHF. CDR3 sequence (DNA): TGTGCCAGTAGTAAGGGCGGGGGGGTTCGCAATCAGCCCCAGCATTTT. This chain uses TRBV19 with TRBJ1-5, with D tentatively TRBD1 (5 bases). V dropped 4 bases and J dropped 2 bases, with 15 bases sitting between them. The CDR3 totals 16 residues. CDR1 and CDR2 from the germline V gene are LNHDA and SQIVND (reference sequence).